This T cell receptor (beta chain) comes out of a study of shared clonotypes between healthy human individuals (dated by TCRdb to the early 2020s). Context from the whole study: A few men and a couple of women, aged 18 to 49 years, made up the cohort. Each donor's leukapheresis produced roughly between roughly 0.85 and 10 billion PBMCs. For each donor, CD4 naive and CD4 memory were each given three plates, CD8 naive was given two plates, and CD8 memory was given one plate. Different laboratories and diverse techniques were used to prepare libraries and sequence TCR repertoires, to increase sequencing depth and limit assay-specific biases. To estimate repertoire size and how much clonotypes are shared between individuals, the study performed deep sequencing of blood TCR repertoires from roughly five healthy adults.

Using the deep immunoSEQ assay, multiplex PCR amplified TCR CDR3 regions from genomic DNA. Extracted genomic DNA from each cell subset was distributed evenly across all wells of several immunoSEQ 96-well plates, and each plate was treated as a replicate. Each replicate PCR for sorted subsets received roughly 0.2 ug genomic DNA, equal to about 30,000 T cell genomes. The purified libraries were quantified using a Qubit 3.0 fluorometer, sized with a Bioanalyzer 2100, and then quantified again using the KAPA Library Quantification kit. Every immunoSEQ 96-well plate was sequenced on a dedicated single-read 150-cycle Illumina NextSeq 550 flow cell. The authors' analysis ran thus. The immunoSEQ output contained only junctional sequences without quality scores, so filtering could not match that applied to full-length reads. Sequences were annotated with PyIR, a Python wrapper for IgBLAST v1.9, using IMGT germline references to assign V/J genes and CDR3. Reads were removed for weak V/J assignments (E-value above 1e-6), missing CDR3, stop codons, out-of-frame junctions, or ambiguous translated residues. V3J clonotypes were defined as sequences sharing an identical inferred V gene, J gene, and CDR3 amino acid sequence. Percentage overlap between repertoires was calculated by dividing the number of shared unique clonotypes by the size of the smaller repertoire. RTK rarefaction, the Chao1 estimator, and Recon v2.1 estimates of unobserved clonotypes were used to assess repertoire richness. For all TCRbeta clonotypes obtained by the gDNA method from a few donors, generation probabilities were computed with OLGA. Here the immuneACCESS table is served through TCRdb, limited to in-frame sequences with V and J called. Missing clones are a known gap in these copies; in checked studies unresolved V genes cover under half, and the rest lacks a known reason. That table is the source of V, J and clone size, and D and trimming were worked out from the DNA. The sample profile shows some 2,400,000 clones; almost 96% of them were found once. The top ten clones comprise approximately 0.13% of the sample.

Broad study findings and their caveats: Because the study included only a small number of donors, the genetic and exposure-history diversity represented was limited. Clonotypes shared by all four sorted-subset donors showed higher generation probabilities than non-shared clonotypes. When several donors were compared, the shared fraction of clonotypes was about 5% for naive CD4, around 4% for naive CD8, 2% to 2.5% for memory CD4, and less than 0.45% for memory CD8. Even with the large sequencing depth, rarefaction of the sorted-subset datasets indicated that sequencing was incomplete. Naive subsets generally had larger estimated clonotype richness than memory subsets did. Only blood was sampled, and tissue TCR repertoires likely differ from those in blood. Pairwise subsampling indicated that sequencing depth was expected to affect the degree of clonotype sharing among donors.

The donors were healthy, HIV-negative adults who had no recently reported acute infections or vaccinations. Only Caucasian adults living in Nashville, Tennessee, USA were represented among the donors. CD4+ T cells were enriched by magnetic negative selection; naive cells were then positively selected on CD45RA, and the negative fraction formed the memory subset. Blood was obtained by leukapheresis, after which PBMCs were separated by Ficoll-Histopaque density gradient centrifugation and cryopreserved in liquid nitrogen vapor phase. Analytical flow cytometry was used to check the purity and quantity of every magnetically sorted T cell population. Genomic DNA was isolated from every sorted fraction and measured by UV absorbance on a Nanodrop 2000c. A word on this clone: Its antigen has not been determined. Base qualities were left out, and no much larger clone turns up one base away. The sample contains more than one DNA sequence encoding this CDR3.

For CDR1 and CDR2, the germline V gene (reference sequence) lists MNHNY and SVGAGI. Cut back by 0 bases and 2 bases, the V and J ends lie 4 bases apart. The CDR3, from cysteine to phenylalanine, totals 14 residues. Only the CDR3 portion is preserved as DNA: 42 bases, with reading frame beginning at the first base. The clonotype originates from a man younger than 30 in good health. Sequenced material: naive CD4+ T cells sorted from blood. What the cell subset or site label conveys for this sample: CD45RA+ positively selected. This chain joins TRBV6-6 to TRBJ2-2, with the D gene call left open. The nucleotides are TGTGCCAGCAGTTACTCGGGAAACACCGGGGAGCTGTTTTTT. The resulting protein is CASSYSGNTGELFF.